This entry describes one T cell receptor beta chain. The antigen is not known. Method: immunoSEQ multiplex PCR; TCRdb's copy keeps in-frame clones and lacks some. The sample lists around 100,000 clones, more than 90% occurring once. The data derive from a study of T cell responses to AZD1222 COVID-19 vaccine. Study as a whole: Recipients boosted at about 4 weeks or about 12 weeks are pooled. Study-wide points: Spike-specific TCR repertoires showed rising breadth and depth after two AZD1222 doses. Seropositive status at baseline applied to only a handful of AZD1222 recipients.

This clonotype was obtained from an adult in good health. Sequencing used peripheral blood, obtained on day 0 of AZD1222 vaccination.

CDR3 protein: CASTMDTILTGNQPQHF. CDR3 bases: TGTGCCAGTACCATGGACACAATATTAACCGGCAATCAGCCCCAGCATTTT. The rearrangement links TRBV19 to TRBJ1-5, with D perhaps TRBD1 (5 bases). CDR3 length: 17 amino acids. Trimming stripped 7 bases from V and 2 bases from J, with 21 bases between. The germline gives CDR1 LNHDA, CDR2 SQIVND (reference sequence).